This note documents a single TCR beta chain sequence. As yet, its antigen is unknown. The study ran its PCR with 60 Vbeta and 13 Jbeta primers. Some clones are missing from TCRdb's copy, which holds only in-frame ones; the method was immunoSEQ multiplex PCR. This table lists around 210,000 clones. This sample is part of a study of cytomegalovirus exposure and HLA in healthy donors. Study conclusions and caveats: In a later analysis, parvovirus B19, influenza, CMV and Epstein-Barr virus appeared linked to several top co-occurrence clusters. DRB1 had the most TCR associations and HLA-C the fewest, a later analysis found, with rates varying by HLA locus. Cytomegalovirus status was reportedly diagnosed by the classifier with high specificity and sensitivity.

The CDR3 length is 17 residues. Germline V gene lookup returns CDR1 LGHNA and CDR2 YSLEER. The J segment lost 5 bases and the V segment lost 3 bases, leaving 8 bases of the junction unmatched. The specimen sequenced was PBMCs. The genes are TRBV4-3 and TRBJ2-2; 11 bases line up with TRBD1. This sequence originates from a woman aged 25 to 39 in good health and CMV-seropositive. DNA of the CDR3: TGCGCCAGCAGCCATGACCGGACAGGGGGCGCAACCGGGGAGCTGTTTTTT. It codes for CASSHDRTGGATGELFF.